This T cell receptor (beta chain) was retrieved from a study of control samples from healthy donors and cancer patients. Clones were read by immunoSEQ multiplex PCR, and TCRdb kept only the in-frame ones, dropping some. This sample's table reports some 180,000 clones. This CDR3 contains 14 residues. With 4 bases removed from V and 5 bases from J, the gap between germline ends came to 14 bases. Germline CDR1 reads SGHRS; CDR2 reads YFSETQ. This rearrangement joins TRBV5-1 to TRBJ2-3; tentatively, D is TRBD2 (5 bases). The specimen sequenced was blood. The origin of this receptor is a woman aged 25 to 39 in good health. This CDR3 reads CASSVRGGGDTQYF. The CDR3 bases are TGCGCCAGCAGCGTTCGGGGTGGAGGAGATACGCAGTATTTT.